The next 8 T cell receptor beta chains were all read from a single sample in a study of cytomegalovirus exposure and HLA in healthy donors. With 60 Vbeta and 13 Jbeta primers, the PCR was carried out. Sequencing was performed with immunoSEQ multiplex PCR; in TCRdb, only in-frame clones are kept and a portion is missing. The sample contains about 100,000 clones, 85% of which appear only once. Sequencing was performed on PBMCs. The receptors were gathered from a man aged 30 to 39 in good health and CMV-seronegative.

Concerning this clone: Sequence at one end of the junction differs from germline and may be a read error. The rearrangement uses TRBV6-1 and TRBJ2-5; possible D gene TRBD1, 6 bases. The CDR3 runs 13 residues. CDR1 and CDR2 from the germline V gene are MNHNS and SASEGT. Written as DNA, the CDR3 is TGTGCCAGCGGCCAGGGGAATCAAGTGACCCAGTACTTC. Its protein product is CASGQGNQVTQYF.

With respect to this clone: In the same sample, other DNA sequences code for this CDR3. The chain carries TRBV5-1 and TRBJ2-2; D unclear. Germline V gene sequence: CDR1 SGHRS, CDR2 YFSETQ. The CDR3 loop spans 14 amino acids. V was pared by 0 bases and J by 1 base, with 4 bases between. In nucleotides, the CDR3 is TGCGCCAGCAGCTTGGGTCAGAACACCGGGGAGCTGTTTTTT. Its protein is CASSLGQNTGELFF.

The CDR3 sequence is CASSPGNSYEQYF. The CDR3 DNA reads TGTGCCAGCAGCCCCGGTAATTCCTACGAGCAGTACTTC. The chain carries TRBV7-2 and TRBJ2-7; D not certain. V shed 5 bases and J shed 1 base, with 9 bases lying between them. The CDR3 is made up of 13 amino acids. Per the germline V gene, CDR1 is SGHTA and CDR2 is FQGNSA.

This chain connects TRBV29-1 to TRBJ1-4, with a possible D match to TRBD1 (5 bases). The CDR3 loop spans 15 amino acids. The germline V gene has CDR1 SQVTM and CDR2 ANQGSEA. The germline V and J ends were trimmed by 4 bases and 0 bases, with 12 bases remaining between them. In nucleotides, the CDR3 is TGCAGCGTTGGGGGCGTGACGACAACTAATGAAAAACTGTTTTTT. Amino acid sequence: CSVGGVTTTNEKLFF. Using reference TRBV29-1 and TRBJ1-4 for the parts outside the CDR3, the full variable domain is SAVISQKPSRDICQRGTSLTIQCQVDSQVTMMFWYRQQPGQSLTLIATANQGSEATYESGFVIDKFPISRPNLTFSTLTVSNMSPEDSSIYLCSVGGVTTTNEKLFFGSGTQLSVL.

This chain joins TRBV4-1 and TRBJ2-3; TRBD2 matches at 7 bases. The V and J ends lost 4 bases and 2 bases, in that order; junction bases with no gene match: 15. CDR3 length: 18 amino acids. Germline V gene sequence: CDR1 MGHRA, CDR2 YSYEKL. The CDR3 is CASSPESGGGDSTDTQYF. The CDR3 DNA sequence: TGCGCCAGCAGCCCCGAGTCCGGGGGAGGGGACTCCACAGATACGCAGTATTTT.

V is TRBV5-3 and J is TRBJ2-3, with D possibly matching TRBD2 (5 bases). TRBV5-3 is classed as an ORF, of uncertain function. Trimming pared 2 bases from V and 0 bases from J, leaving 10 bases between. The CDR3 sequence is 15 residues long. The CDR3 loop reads CARSFSGVSTDTQYF. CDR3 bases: TGTGCCAGAAGCTTCTCCGGGGTGAGCACAGATACGCAGTATTTT.

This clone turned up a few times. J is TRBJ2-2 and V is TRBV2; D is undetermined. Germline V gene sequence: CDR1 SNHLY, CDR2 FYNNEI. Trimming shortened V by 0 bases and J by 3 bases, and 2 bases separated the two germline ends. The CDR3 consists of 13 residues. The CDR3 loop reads CASSEAYTGELFF. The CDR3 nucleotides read TGTGCCAGCAGTGAAGCCTACACCGGGGAGCTGTTTTTT.

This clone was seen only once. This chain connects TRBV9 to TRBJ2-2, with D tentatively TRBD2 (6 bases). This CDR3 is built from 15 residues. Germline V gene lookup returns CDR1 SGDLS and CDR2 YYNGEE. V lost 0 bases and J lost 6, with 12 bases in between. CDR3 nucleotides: TGTGCCAGCAGCGTAGTCGGGGGTTTGCCCGGGGAGCTGTTTTTT. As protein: CASSVVGGLPGELFF.